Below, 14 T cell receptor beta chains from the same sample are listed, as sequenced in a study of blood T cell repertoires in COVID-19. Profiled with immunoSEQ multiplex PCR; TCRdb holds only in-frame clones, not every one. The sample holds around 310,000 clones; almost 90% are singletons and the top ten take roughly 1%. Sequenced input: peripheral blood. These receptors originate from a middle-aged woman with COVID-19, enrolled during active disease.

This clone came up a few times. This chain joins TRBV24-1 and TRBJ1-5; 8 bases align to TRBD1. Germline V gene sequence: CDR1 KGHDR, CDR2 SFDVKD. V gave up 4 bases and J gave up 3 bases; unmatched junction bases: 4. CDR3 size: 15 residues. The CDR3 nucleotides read TGTGCCACCAGTGACCGGACAGGGATCAATCAGCCCCAGCATTTT. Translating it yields CATSDRTGINQPQHF.

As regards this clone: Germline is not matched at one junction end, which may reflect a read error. Here the CDR3 DNA reads TGCGCCAGCGGCTTTTGGCTGGAGGACACTGAAGCTTTCTTT. It yields the protein CASGFWLEDTEAFF. The chain recombines TRBV5-1 with TRBJ1-1; no clear D gene. The length of the CDR3 is 14 residues. In germline, CDR1 is SGHRS, CDR2 YFSETQ.

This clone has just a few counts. The CDR3 spells CASSLGNPLRDGYTF. DNA for the CDR3: TGTGCCAGCAGTTTAGGCAACCCTCTGCGGGATGGCTACACCTTC. V usage is TRBV28 and J usage is TRBJ1-2, with D hard to call. The V end lost 2 bases, the J end lost 6 bases, and 16 bases lay between the germline ends. From germline, CDR1 is MDHEN and CDR2 SYDVKM. The CDR3 runs to 15 residues.

The CDR3 DNA is TGTGCCAGCAGAATGGGGGGATCTGGGGCCAACGTCCTGACTTTC. Amino acid sequence: CASRMGGSGANVLTF. The V call is TRBV6-4, the J call TRBJ2-6; D perhaps matches TRBD2 (6 bases). V was cut by 6 bases and J by 1 base, with 10 bases left in between. The length of the CDR3 is 15 residues. Germline V CDR1 and CDR2: MRHNA, SNTAGT.

The CDR3 spells CASSQGMRDTEAFF. DNA of the CDR3: TGTGCCAGCAGTCAGGGGATGAGGGACACTGAAGCTTTCTTT. The rearrangement links TRBV2 to TRBJ1-1, with a weak D call TRBD1 (6 bases). Germline-derived CDR1 and CDR2 are SNHLY and FYNNEI. V lost 5 bases, J lost 3 bases, and 13 bases lay in between. This CDR3 region has 14 residues.

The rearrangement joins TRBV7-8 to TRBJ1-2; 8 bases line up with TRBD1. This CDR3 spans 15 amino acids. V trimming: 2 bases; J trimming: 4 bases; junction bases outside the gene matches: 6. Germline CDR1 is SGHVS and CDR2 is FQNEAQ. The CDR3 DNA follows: TGTGCCAGCAGCTTAAGTCCAGGGGGCGGCTATGGCTACACCTTC. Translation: CASSLSPGGGYGYTF.

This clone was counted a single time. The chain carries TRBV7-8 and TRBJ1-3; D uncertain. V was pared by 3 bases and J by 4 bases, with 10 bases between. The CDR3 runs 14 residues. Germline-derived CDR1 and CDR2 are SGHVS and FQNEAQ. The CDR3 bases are TGTGCCAGCAGCTTGTGGAGAACGGGAAACACCATATATTTT. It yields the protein CASSLWRTGNTIYF. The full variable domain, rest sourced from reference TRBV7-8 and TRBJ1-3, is GAGVSQSPRYKVAKRGQDVALRCDPISGHVSLFWYQQALGQGPEFLTYFQNEAQLDKSGLPSDRFFAERPEGSVSTLKIQRTQQEDSAVYLCASSLWRTGNTIYFGEGSWLTVV.

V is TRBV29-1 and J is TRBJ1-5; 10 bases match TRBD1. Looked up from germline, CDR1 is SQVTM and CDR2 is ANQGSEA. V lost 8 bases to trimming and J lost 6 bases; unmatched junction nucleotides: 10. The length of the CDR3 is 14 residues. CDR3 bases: TGCAGCACCCGGGACAGGGGTCTGGGTCAGCCCCAGCATTTT. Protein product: CSTRDRGLGQPQHF.

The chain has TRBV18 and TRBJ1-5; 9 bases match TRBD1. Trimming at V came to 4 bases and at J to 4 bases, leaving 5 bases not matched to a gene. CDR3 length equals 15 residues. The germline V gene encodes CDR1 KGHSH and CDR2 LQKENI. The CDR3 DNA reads TGTGCCAGCTCACTTGGGACAGGGCGAAATCAGCCCCAGCATTTT. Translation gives CASSLGTGRNQPQHF.

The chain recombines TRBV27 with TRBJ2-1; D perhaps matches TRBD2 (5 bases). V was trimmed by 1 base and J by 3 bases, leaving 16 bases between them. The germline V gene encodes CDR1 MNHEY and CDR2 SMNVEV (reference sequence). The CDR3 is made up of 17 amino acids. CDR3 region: CASSLWGDIEFYNEQFF. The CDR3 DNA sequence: TGTGCCAGCAGTTTATGGGGAGACATTGAGTTCTACAATGAGCAGTTCTTC.

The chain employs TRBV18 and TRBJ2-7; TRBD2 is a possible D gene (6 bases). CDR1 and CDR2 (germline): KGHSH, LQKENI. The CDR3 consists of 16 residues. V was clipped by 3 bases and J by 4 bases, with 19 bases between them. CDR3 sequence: CASSPPGQAGGYEQYF. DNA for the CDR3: TGTGCCAGCTCACCTCCCGGACAAGCGGGCGGGTACGAGCAGTACTTC.

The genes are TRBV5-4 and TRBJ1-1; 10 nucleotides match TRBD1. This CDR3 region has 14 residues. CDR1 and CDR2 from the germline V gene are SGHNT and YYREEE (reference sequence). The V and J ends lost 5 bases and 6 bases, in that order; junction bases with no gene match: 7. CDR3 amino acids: CASRSGTGAPEAFF. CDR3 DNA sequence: TGTGCCAGCAGATCCGGGACAGGGGCCCCTGAAGCTTTCTTT.

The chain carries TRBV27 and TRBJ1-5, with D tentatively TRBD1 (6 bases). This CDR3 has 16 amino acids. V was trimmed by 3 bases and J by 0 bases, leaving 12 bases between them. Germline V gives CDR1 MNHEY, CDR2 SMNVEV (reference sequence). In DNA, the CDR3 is TGTGCCAGCAGTTTTAACAGGGTAGATAGCAATCAGCCCCAGCATTTT. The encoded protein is CASSFNRVDSNQPQHF.

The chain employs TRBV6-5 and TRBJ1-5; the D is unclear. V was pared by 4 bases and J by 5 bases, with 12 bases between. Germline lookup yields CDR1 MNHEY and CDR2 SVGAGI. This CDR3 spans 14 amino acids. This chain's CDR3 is CASSLNSGHQPQHF. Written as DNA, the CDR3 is TGTGCCAGCAGTTTAAACAGTGGCCATCAGCCCCAGCATTTT.